These 22 T cell receptor beta chains share one sample of origin, sequenced in a study of blood T cell repertoires in COVID-19. Assay: immunoSEQ multiplex PCR; the TCRdb copy retains only in-frame clones and omits some. The data hold 100,000 or so clones, with roughly four fifths observed a single time. Material: peripheral blood. The receptors here all came from a man over 45 with active or convalescent COVID-19.

The chain links TRBV6-5 to TRBJ2-3; D is uncertain. Germline V gene data show CDR1 as MNHEY and CDR2 as SVGAGI. The CDR3 length is 14 residues. Trimming cost V 5 bases and J 0 bases, with 9 bases left between them. DNA for the CDR3: TGTGCCAGCAGTCAACCTCAGAGCACAGATACGCAGTATTTT. Encoded protein: CASSQPQSTDTQYF.

The chain couples TRBV7-2 to TRBJ2-4; TRBD1 matches at 7 bases. CDR3 length equals 16 residues. CDR1 SGHTA and CDR2 FQGNSA come from the germline V gene. V lost 5 bases, J lost 0 bases, and 7 bases stayed unmatched. CDR3 DNA: TGTGCCAGCAGCGTACAGGGGCTCCTAGCCAAAAACATTCAGTACTTC. This encodes CASSVQGLLAKNIQYF.

The chain is built from TRBV6-2 or TRBV6-3 and TRBJ2-5, with D possibly TRBD2 on 6 matching bases. Germline assignment: CDR1 MNHEY and CDR2 SVGEGT. This CDR3 is built from 16 residues. V was shortened by 3 bases and J by 3 bases, with 17 bases between the two germline ends. The CDR3 region has the DNA TGTGCCAGCAGTTATGGCCTCGGACTACCGAAAGAGACCCAGTACTTC. It encodes CASSYGLGLPKETQYF.

The chain is built from TRBV5-1 and TRBJ2-3, with a tentative D call TRBD1 (6 bases). Germline V gene sequence: CDR1 SGHRS, CDR2 YFSETQ. V lost 1 base to trimming and J lost 2 bases, with 11 bases between them. CDR3 length: 15 amino acids. For the CDR3, the DNA is TGCGCCAGCAGCTTGACAGGGCAGGTCACAGATACGCAGTATTTT. It translates to CASSLTGQVTDTQYF.

The chain carries TRBV21-1 and TRBJ2-4; TRBD1 reflects the table's D call only, with no check against the DNA. TRBV21-1 is a listed pseudogene. The CDR3 is 19 amino acids. CDR3 DNA sequence: TGTGCCAGCACCAAGAACCGACAGGGGCCGCCCATAGCCAAAAACATTCAGTACTTC. As protein: CASTKNRQGPPIAKNIQYF.

V gene TRBV2 combines with J gene TRBJ2-5, with D hard to call. CDR1 and CDR2 from the germline V gene are SNHLY and FYNNEI. The CDR3 length is 12 residues. Trimming removed 7 bases from V and 6 bases from J, with 12 bases in between. CDR3 amino acids: CASTGFVKTQYF. Written as DNA, the CDR3 is TGTGCCAGCACGGGTTTTGTTAAGACCCAGTACTTC.

The chain couples TRBV10-3 to TRBJ2-5; 9 bases align to TRBD1. The CDR3 loop spans 16 amino acids. Germline V gene data show CDR1 as ENHRY and CDR2 as SYGVKD. The V gene end was trimmed by 6 bases and the J gene end by 2 bases; junction bases not matched to a gene: 10. CDR3 region: CAIRGAGTGKQETQYF. CDR3 DNA sequence: TGTGCCATCAGAGGAGCAGGGACAGGGAAACAAGAGACCCAGTACTTC.

This chain uses TRBV10-3 with TRBJ1-1, with 8 bases lining up with TRBD1. The CDR3 spans 11 residues. The germline CDR1 and CDR2 sequences are ENHRY and SYGVKD. V was pared by 7 bases and J by 8 bases, with 3 bases of the junction left unmatched. The CDR3 DNA reads as TGTGCCATCATCGGACAGGGAGAAGCTTTCTTT. This translates into CAIIGQGEAFF.

A note on this clone: A read error may account for a junction end that differs from germline. The genes are TRBV6-5 and TRBJ2-3; D ambiguous. The CDR3 length is 14 residues. Germline V CDR1 and CDR2: MNHEY, SVGAGI. The CDR3 DNA sequence: TGTGCCAGCAGTCACTCCCAGGGCACAGATACGCAGTATTTT. Translation: CASSHSQGTDTQYF.

This chain links TRBV13 with TRBJ2-3, with 8 positions matching TRBD1. The CDR3 length is 14 residues. Germline V CDR1 and CDR2: PRHDT, FYEKMQ (reference sequence). The ends lost 5 bases at V and 3 bases at J; junction bases unmatched: 4. The DNA for the CDR3 is TGTGCCAGCAGCATGACAGGGGTGACAGATACGCAGTATTTT. Translation: CASSMTGVTDTQYF.

The chain employs TRBV4-1 and TRBJ2-7; D call uncertain. From germline, CDR1 is MGHRA and CDR2 YSYEKL. Trimming cost V 0 bases and J 0 bases, with 15 bases left between them. This CDR3 is built from 17 residues. CDR3 protein: CASSQDRAFRSSYEQYF. The CDR3 coding sequence is TGCGCCAGCAGCCAAGACCGTGCCTTTAGGAGCTCCTACGAGCAGTACTTC.

The chain couples TRBV27 to TRBJ1-5, with 7 nucleotides matching TRBD1. V lost 2 bases to trimming and J lost 5 bases; unmatched junction nucleotides: 3. The CDR3 loop spans 14 amino acids. In germline, CDR1 is MNHEY, CDR2 SMNVEV (reference sequence). CDR3 in DNA: TGTGCCAGCAGTTTACGGGGGACAGATCAGCCCCAGCATTTT. Residues: CASSLRGTDQPQHF.

This chain links TRBV6-6 with TRBJ2-3, with 8 bases fitting TRBD1. Germline V gene data show CDR1 as MNHNY and CDR2 as SVGAGI (reference sequence). J was trimmed by 6 bases and V by 5 bases; bases with no gene match: 7. This CDR3 has 14 residues. DNA for the CDR3: TGTGCCAGCAGTGCCGGACAGGGAGAGGATACGCAGTATTTT. It is translated as CASSAGQGEDTQYF.

The rearrangement joins TRBV10-1 to TRBJ2-1; a possible D gene is TRBD2 (5 bases). The CDR3 contains 13 residues. V was shortened by 3 bases and J by 8 bases, with 11 bases between the two germline ends. Germline V gives CDR1 WNHNN, CDR2 SYGVQD (reference sequence). The CDR3 bases are TGCGCCAGCAGTGAAAGGACTGTAGATGAGCAGTTCTTC. Translating gives CASSERTVDEQFF.

This clone showed up just once. The chain couples TRBV10-1 to TRBJ2-1; 14 nucleotides match TRBD2. Trimming took 5 bases from V and 7 from J; bases not matched to a gene: 4. The CDR3 contains 15 residues. Germline CDR1 is WNHNN and CDR2 is SYGVQD (reference sequence). In DNA, the CDR3 is TGCGCCAGCAGTATGACTAGCGGGGGGGCGAATGAGCAGTTCTTC. It translates to CASSMTSGGANEQFF.

The rearrangement links TRBV6-2 or TRBV6-3 to TRBJ2-4; 10 bases fit TRBD1. Germline CDR1 and CDR2: MNHEY and SVGEGT. Germline trimming cut 1 base from V and 7 bases from J; bases unmatched to any gene: 7. The CDR3 is made up of 16 amino acids. DNA of the CDR3: TGTGCCAGCAGTTACTTGCCGGGACAGGGGCTTAACATTCAGTACTTC. Translating gives CASSYLPGQGLNIQYF.

For this clone: The same CDR3 arises from other DNA sequences in this sample as well. The chain recombines TRBV27 with TRBJ1-3; TRBD1 matches 7 bases. The V and J ends lost 6 bases and 0 bases, in that order; junction bases with no gene match: 5. The CDR3 runs 15 residues. Germline CDR1 and CDR2: MNHEY and SMNVEV (reference sequence). The CDR3 sequence is CASSPGTASGNTIYF. The DNA for the CDR3 is TGTGCCAGCAGCCCCGGGACAGCCTCTGGAAACACCATATATTTT.

CDR3 sequence (DNA): TGTGCCACCACAGGAGCGGGGGCCAACACAGATACGCAGTATTTT. This codes for CATTGAGANTDTQYF. The chain links TRBV24-1 to TRBJ2-3; 8 bases align to TRBD2. This CDR3 is built from 15 residues. Trimming cost V 8 bases and J 2 bases; bases outside gene matches: 8. Germline V lookup: CDR1 KGHDR, CDR2 SFDVKD.

J is TRBJ1-2 and V is TRBV3-1 (or the pseudogene TRBV3-2); 10 positions match TRBD1. Germline V CDR1 and CDR2: LGHDT, YNNKEL (reference sequence). The CDR3 has 15 amino acids. With 4 bases clipped from V and 2 bases from J, the junction kept 4 bases outside the gene matches. CDR3 nucleotides: TGTGCCAGCAGCCCGACAGGGGGCGCAAACTATGGCTACACCTTC. Translating it yields CASSPTGGANYGYTF.

The rearrangement joins TRBV5-6 to TRBJ2-7, with TRBD1 matching 7 bases. V trimming: 3 bases; J trimming: 2 bases; junction bases outside the gene matches: 8. The CDR3 length is 15 residues. CDR1 is SGHDT, CDR2 YYEEEE, per germline. CDR3 DNA: TGTGCCAGCAGCTCACCACGGCAGGGGGCCTACGAGCAGTACTTC. It encodes CASSSPRQGAYEQYF.

About this clone: A junction end diverges from the germline sequence, so it may reflect a read error. The rearrangement uses TRBV27 and TRBJ1-4; D unclear. The germline CDR1 and CDR2 sequences are MNHEY and SMNVEV (reference sequence). The CDR3 is 13 residues long. For the CDR3, the DNA is TGTGCCAGCAGAGGAGGGTCTAAGGAAAAACTGTTTTTT. It yields the protein CASRGGSKEKLFF. The full variable domain, rest sourced from reference TRBV27 and TRBJ1-4, is EAQVTQNPRYLITVTGKKLTVTCSQNMNHEYMSWYRQDPGLGLRQIYYSMNVEVTDKGDVPEGYKVSRKEKRNFPLILESPSPNQTSLYFCASRGGSKEKLFFGSGTQLSVL.

V and J are TRBV19 and TRBJ1-3, with D perhaps matching TRBD1 (5 bases). V was cut by 6 bases and J by 5 bases, with 14 bases left in between. The CDR3 runs 14 residues. Germline V gene lookup returns CDR1 LNHDA and CDR2 SQIVND (reference sequence). The CDR3 protein is CASSDVGQRNTIYF. The CDR3 region has the DNA TGTGCCAGTAGCGACGTCGGACAACGAAACACCATATATTTT.